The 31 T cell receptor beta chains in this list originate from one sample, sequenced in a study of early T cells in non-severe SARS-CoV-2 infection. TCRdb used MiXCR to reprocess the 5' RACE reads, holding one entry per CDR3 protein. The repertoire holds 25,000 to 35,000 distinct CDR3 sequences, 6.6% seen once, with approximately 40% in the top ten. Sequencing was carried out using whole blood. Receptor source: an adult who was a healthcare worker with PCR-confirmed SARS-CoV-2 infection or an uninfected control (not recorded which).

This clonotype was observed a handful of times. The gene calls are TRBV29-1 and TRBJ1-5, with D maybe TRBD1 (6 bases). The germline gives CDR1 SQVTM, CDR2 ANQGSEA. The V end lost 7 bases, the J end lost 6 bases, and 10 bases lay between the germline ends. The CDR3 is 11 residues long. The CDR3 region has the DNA TGCAGCGCCCGGGGGCGTCAGCCCCAGCATTTT. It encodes CSARGRQPQHF.

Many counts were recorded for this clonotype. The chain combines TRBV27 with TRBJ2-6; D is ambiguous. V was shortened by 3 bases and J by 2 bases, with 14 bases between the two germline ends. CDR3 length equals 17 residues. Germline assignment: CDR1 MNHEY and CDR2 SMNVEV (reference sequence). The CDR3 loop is CASSFSPGLAGANVLTF. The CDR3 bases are TGTGCCAGCAGTTTTAGCCCAGGCCTGGCTGGGGCCAACGTCCTGACTTTC.

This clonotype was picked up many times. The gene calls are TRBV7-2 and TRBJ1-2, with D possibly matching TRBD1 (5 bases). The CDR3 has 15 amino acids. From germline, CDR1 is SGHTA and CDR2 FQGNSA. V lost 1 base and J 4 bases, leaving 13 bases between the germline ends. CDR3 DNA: TGTGCCAGCAGCTTAGTTTTATCAGGGAGCTATGGCTACACCTTC. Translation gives CASSLVLSGSYGYTF.

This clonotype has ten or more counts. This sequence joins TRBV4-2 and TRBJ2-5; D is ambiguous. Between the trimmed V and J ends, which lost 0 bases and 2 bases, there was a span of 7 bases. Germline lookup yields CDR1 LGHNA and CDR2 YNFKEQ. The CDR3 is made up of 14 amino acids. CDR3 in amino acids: CASSQDVGQETQYF. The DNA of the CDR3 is TGTGCCAGCAGCCAAGATGTGGGACAAGAGACCCAGTACTTC.

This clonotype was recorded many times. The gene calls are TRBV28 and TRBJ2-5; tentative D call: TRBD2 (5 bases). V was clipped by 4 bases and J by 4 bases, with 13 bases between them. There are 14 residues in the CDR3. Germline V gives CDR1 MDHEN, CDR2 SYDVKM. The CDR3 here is CASSSGILRETQYF. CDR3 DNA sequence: TGTGCCAGCAGTTCCGGGATCCTAAGAGAGACCCAGTACTTC.

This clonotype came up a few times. Here the CDR3 reads CASSLWGQETQYF. The CDR3 DNA follows: TGTGCCAGCAGTTTATGGGGACAAGAGACCCAGTACTTC. This chain joins TRBV27 and TRBJ2-5, with D uncertain. This CDR3 spans 13 amino acids. V lost 1 base to trimming and J lost 2 bases, with 5 bases between them. Germline CDR1 and CDR2: MNHEY and SMNVEV (reference sequence).

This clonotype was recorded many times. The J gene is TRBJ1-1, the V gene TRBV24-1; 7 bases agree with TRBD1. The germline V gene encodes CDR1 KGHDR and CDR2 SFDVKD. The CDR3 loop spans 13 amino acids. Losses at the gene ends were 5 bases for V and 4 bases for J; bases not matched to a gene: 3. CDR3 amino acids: CATSGSGGTEAFF. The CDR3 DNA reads TGTGCCACCAGTGGTTCAGGGGGCACTGAAGCTTTCTTT.

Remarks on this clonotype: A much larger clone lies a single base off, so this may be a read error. The CDR3 DNA follows: TGTGCCAGCAGTGACTACTACGAGCAGTACTTC. This gives the protein CASSDYYEQYF. The chain joins TRBV25-1 to TRBJ2-7, with unresolved D. The V end lost 3 bases, the J end lost 3 bases, and 3 bases lay between the germline ends. There are 11 residues in the CDR3. Per the germline V gene, CDR1 is MGHDK and CDR2 is SYGVNS.

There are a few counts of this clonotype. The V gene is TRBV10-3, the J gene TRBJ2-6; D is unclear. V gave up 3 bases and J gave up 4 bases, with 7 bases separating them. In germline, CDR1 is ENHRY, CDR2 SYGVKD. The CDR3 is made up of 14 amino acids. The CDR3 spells CAISDPDGANVLTF. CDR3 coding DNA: TGTGCCATCAGTGACCCGGACGGGGCCAACGTCCTGACTTTC.

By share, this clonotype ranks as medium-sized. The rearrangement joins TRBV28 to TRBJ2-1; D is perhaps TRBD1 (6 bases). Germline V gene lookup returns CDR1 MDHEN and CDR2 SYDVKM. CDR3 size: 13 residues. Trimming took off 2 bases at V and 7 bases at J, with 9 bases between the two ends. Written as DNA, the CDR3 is TGTGCCAGCAGTTTAGCCAGGGGTAATGAGCAGTTCTTC. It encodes CASSLARGNEQFF.

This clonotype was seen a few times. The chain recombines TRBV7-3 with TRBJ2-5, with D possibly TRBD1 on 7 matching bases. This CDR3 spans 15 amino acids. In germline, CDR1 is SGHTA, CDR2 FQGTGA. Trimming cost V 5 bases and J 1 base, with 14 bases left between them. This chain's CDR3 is CASSANRGGQETQYF. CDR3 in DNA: TGTGCCAGCAGCGCAAACAGGGGAGGCCAAGAGACCCAGTACTTC.

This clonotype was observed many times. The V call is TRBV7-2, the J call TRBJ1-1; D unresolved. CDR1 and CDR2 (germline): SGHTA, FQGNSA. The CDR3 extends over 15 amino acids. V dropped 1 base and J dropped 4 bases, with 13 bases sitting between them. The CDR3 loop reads CASSLERGRSTEAFF. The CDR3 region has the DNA TGTGCCAGCAGCTTAGAGCGAGGGCGGTCCACTGAAGCTTTCTTT.

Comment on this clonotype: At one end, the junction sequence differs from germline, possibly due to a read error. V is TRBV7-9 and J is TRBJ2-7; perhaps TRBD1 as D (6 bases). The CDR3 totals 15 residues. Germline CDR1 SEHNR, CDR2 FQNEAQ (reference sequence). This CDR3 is CVSSLAPQGPGEQYF. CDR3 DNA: TGTGTCAGCAGCTTAGCGCCCCAGGGGCCGGGGGAGCAGTACTTC.

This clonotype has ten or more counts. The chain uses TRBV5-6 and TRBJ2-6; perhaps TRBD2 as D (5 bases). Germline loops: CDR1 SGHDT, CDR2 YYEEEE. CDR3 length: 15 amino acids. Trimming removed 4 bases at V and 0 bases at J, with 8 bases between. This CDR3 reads CASSRGLSGANVLTF. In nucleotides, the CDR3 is TGTGCCAGCAGCCGAGGGCTCTCTGGGGCCAACGTCCTGACTTTC.

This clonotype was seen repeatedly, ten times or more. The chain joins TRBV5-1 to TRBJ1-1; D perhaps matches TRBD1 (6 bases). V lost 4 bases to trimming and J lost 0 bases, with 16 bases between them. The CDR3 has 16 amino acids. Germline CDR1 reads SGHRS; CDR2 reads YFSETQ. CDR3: CASSPQPGVVNTEAFF. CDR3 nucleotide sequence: TGCGCCAGCAGCCCTCAGCCAGGGGTAGTGAACACTGAAGCTTTCTTT.

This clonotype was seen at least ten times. CDR3 DNA sequence: TGTGCCAGCAGCCAACCGGGCCGTGCAGATACGCAGTATTTT. Its protein product is CASSQPGRADTQYF. V and J are TRBV7-2 and TRBJ2-3; D gene uncertain. Germline CDR1 is SGHTA and CDR2 is FQGNSA. The V and J ends lost 5 bases and 4 bases respectively, with 13 bases between them. This CDR3 has 14 residues.

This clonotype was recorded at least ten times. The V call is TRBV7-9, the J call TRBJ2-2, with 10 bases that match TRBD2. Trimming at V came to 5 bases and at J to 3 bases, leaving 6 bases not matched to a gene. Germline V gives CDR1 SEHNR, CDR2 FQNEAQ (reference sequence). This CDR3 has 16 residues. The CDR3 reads CASSRPSGGYTGELFF. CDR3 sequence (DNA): TGTGCCAGCAGCAGACCTAGCGGGGGCTACACCGGGGAGCTGTTTTTT.

The CDR3: CSARGAGGTDTQYF. CDR3 in DNA: TGCAGTGCTAGAGGAGCGGGAGGGACGGATACGCAGTATTTT. The J gene is TRBJ2-3, the V gene TRBV20-1; 10 bases line up with TRBD2. This CDR3 contains 14 residues. Germline loops: CDR1 DFQATT, CDR2 SNEGSKA (reference sequence). The V segment lost 1 base and the J segment 6 bases; nucleotides outside the gene matches: 4.

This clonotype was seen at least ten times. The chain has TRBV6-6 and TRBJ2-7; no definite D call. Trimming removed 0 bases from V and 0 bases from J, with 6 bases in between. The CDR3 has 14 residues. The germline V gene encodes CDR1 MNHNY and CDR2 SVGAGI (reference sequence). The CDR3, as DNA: TGTGCCAGCAGTTACTCGGCAGACTCCTACGAGCAGTACTTC. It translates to CASSYSADSYEQYF.

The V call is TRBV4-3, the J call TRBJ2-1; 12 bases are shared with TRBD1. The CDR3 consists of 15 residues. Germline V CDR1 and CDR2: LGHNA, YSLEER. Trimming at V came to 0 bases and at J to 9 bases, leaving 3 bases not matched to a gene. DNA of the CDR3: TGCGCCAGCAGCCAAGACGGGACAGGGGGCACTGAGCAGTTCTTC. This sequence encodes CASSQDGTGGTEQFF.

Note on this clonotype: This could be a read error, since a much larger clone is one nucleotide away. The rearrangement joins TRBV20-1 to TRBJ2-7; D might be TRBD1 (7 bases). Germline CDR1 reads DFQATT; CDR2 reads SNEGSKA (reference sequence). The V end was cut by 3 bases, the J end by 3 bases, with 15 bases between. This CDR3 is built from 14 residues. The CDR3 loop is CSARLAGGRYEQYF. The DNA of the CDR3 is TGCAGTGCTAGGTTGGCAGGGGGGCGCTACGAGCAGTACTTC.

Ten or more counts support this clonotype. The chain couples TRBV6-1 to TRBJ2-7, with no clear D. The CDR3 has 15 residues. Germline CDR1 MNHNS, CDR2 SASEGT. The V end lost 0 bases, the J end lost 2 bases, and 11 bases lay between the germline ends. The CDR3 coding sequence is TGTGCCAGCAGTGAAGCGTTGGGCAGAGCCTACGAGCAGTACTTC. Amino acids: CASSEALGRAYEQYF.

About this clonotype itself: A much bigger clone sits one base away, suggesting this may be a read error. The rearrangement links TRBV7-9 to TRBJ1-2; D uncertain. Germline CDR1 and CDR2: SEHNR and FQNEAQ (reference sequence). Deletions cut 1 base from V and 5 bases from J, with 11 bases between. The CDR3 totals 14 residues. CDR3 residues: CASSLGAVGYGYTF. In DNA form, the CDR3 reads TGTGCCAGCAGCTTAGGGGCAGTGGGATATGGCTACACCTTC.

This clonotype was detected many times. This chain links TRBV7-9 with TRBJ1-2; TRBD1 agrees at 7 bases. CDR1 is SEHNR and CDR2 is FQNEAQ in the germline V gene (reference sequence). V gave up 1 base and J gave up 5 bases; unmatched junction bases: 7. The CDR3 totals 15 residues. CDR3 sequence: CASSLGSDRPYGYTF. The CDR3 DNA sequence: TGTGCCAGCAGCTTAGGATCGGACAGGCCTTATGGCTACACCTTC.

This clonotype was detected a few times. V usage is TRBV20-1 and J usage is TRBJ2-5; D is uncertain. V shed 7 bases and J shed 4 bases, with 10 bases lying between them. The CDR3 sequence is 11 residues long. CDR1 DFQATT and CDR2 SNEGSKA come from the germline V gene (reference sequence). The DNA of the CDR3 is TGCAGTGTTCCCGCACCAGAGACCCAGTACTTC. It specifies CSVPAPETQYF.

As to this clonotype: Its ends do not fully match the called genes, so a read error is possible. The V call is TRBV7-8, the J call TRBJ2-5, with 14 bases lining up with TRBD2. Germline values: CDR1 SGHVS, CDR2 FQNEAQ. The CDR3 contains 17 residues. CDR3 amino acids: CVSSLRSGLAGGETQYF. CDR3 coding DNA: TGTGTCAGCAGCTTACGATCAGGACTAGCGGGAGGAGAGACCCAGTACTTC.

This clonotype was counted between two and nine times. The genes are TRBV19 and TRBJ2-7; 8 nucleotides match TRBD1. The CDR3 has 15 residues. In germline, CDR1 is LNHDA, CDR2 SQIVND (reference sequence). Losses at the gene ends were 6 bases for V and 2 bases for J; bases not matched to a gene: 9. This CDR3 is CASRPQGARTYEQYF. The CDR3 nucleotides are TGTGCCAGTAGACCTCAGGGGGCGCGGACCTACGAGCAGTACTTC. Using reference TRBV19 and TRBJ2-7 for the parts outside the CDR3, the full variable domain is DGGITQSPKYLFRKEGQNVTLSCEQNLNHDAMYWYRQDPGQGLRLIYYSQIVNDFQKGDIAEGYSVSREKKESFPLTVTSAQKNPTAFYLCASRPQGARTYEQYFGPGTRLTVT.

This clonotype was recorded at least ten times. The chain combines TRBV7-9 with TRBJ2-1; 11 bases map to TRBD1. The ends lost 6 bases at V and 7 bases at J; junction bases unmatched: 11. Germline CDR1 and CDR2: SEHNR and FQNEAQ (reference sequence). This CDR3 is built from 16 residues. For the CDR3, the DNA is TGTGCCAGCAGTTTACGTTTCGGACAGGGGGCGAATGAGCAGTTCTTC. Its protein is CASSLRFGQGANEQFF.

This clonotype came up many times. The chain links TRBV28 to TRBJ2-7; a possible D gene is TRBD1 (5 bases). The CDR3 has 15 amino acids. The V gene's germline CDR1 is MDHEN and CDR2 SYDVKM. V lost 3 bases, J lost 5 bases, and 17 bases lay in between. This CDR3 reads CASSFFLPGHHEQYF. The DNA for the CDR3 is TGTGCCAGCAGTTTTTTCCTTCCAGGGCACCACGAGCAGTACTTC.

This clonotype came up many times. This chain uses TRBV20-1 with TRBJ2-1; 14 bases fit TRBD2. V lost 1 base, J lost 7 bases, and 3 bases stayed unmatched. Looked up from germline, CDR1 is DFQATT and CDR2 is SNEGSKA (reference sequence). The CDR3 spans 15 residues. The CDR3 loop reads CSARGTSGRLNEQFF. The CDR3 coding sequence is TGCAGTGCTAGAGGGACTAGCGGGAGGTTAAATGAGCAGTTCTTC.

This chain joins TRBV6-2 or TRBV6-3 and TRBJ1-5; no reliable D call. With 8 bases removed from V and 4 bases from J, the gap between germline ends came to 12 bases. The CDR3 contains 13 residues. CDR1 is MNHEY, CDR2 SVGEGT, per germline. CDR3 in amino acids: CASGPWLNQPQHF. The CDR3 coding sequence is TGTGCCAGCGGACCTTGGTTGAATCAGCCCCAGCATTTT.